A single sample is the source of the 22 T cell receptor beta chains below, sequenced in a study of T cells in Graves' hyperthyroidism and ophthalmopathy (dated by TCRdb to between 2019 and 2020). Library preparation used multiplex PCR. Data came from an Illumina HiSeq 2000. The TCR beta CDR3 regions were amplified from RNA transcripts. The TCR CDR3 was subjected to a first round of RT-PCR using the HTBI primer set and the Qiagen OneStep RT-PCR kit. TCRdb reprocessed the public reads (quality trimming at Q25 with fastp, clone calling with MiXCR) and kept in-frame beta chains. Records with the same CDR3 protein are collapsed into one entry carrying the most frequent genes and DNA. This sample holds 250,000 to 300,000 distinct CDR3 sequences; about 15% were observed only once. The ten largest clonotypes hold about 14% of the sample. The sequencing sample was made of blood. These receptors were collected from a woman aged 40 to 50 with Graves' hyperthyroidism that later progressed to Graves' ophthalmopathy.

As to this clonotype: This may be a read error: a much more frequent sequence differs by one nucleotide. This chain uses TRBV20-1 with TRBJ2-7; D gene ambiguous. The CDR3 spans 13 residues. V was pared by 1 base and J by 2 bases, with 9 bases between. Germline V CDR1 and CDR2: DFQATT, SNEGSKA (reference sequence). CDR3 in DNA: TGCAGTGCTAGAGGCGTCGGTACCTACGAGCAGTACTTC. It encodes CSARGVGTYEQYF.

Regarding this clonotype: Being one base from a much bigger clone, this may be a read error. The rearrangement links TRBV20-1 to TRBJ1-5; 8 bases are a match to TRBD1. Germline V lookup: CDR1 DFQATT, CDR2 SNEGSKA (reference sequence). This CDR3 is built from 18 residues. Here the CDR3 DNA reads TGCAGTGCTAGAGAGTATGGGGGACAGGTGCGGAGCAATCAGCCCCATCATTTT. Translation: CSAREYGGQVRSNQPHHF.

Regarding this clonotype: In this CDR3 the conserved last residue, phenylalanine or tryptophan, is missing, so a read error is likely. The V and J genes are TRBV19 and TRBJ1-1, with D hard to call. The length of the CDR3 is 15 residues. The V end lost 4 bases, the J end lost 0 bases, and 12 bases lay between the germline ends. Germline lookup yields CDR1 LNHDA and CDR2 SQIVND (reference sequence). This CDR3 is CASSREVSMNTEAFL. Written as DNA, the CDR3 is TGTGCCAGTAGTAGAGAGGTGTCCATGAACACTGAAGCTTTCCTT.

In its sample, this clonotype was seen many times. The chain employs TRBV9 and TRBJ2-3; D not resolved. Looked up from germline, CDR1 is SGDLS and CDR2 is YYNGEE. The length of the CDR3 is 14 residues. Deletions cut 2 bases from V and 5 bases from J, with 12 bases between. CDR3 in amino acids: CASSVTRTEDTQYF. The CDR3 DNA reads as TGTGCCAGCAGCGTTACACGGACGGAAGATACGCAGTATTTT.

This clonotype came up many times. V and J are TRBV18 and TRBJ2-6; possibly TRBD1 for D (5 bases). The germline CDR1 and CDR2 sequences are KGHSH and LQKENI. The CDR3 loop spans 17 amino acids. Trimming removed 3 bases at V and 0 bases at J, with 12 bases between. The CDR3 loop reads CASSPGQGNSGANVLTF. The CDR3 DNA reads as TGTGCCAGCTCACCTGGCCAGGGTAACTCTGGGGCCAACGTCCTGACTTTC. Based on the CDR3 plus reference TRBV18 and TRBJ2-6, the full variable domain is NAGVMQNPRHLVRRRGQEARLRCSPMKGHSHVYWYRQLPEEGLKFMVYLQKENIIDESGMPKERFSAEFPKEGPSILRIQQVVRGDSAAYFCASSPGQGNSGANVLTFGAGSRLTVL.

V and J are TRBV5-1 and TRBJ2-3, with TRBD1 as a possible D gene (6 bases). Between the trimmed V and J ends, which lost 6 bases and 0 bases, there was a span of 17 bases. The germline gives CDR1 SGHRS, CDR2 YFSETQ. This CDR3 region has 16 residues. CDR3 in amino acids: CASNREGGTSTDTQYF. In DNA, the CDR3 is TGCGCCAGCAACAGAGAAGGGGGAACGAGCACAGATACGCAGTATTTT.

V is TRBV29-1 and J is TRBJ1-4; weak D call: TRBD1 (5 bases). In germline, CDR1 is SQVTM, CDR2 ANQGSEA. CDR3 length: 13 residues. Trimming took 3 bases from V and 7 from J, leaving 12 bases between them. The CDR3 sequence is CSVEAGGGEKLFF. The CDR3 nucleotides are TGCAGCGTTGAGGCGGGGGGGGGTGAAAAACTGTTTTTT.

This clonotype was observed at least ten times. The chain uses TRBV30 and TRBJ2-7, with a possible D match to TRBD1 (6 bases). The CDR3 spans 14 residues. V lost 4 bases and J 3 bases, leaving 16 bases between the germline ends. Germline V gene lookup returns CDR1 GTSNPN and CDR2 SVGIG (reference sequence). This CDR3 reads CAWTTGTQYYEQYF. The CDR3 nucleotides are TGTGCCTGGACGACCGGGACACAGTACTACGAGCAGTACTTC.

The sample holds many counts of this clonotype. V gene TRBV3-1 combines with J gene TRBJ1-6; D remains unclear. CDR1 and CDR2 from the germline V gene are LGHDT and YNNKEL (reference sequence). Trimming removed 5 bases at V and 10 bases at J, with 6 bases between. The CDR3 consists of 11 residues. CDR3 nucleotide sequence: TGTGCCAGCAGCAGGAACTCACCCCTCCACTTT. Its translation: CASSRNSPLHF.

In this sample, this clonotype turned up many times. The chain links TRBV28 to TRBJ1-1; D is perhaps TRBD1 (5 bases). The germline CDR1 and CDR2 sequences are MDHEN and SYDVKM. This CDR3 contains 16 residues. V was pared by 3 bases and J by 2 bases, with 16 bases between. This chain's CDR3 is CASSFSGQGRNTEAFF. The CDR3 nucleotides read TGTGCCAGCAGTTTTTCCGGGCAGGGCCGAAACACTGAAGCTTTCTTT.

Many counts were recorded for this clonotype. The V call is TRBV5-1, the J call TRBJ2-2; D could derive from TRBD1 or TRBD2 (5 bases each). The CDR3 totals 16 residues. The germline V gene encodes CDR1 SGHRS and CDR2 YFSETQ. V lost 5 bases to trimming and J lost 1 base, with 15 bases between them. As DNA, the CDR3 is TGCGCCAGCAGTGAGGGGAATTCTTGGAACACCGGGGAGCTGTTTTTT. It is translated as CASSEGNSWNTGELFF.

This clonotype appeared many times. The chain uses TRBV6-2 or TRBV6-3 and TRBJ2-7; 7 bases match TRBD2. The CDR3 consists of 14 residues. CDR1 and CDR2 (germline): MNHEY, SVGEGT. J lost 1 base, V lost 7 bases, and 7 bases had no gene match. CDR3 coding DNA: TGTGCCAGCAAAAGCTCCGGGAGGTCCTACGAGCAGTACTTC. Encoded protein: CASKSSGRSYEQYF.

This clonotype was seen a few times. This chain connects TRBV19 to TRBJ2-1; D is possibly TRBD1 or TRBD2 (5 bases each). This CDR3 spans 14 amino acids. Germline-derived CDR1 and CDR2 are LNHDA and SQIVND (reference sequence). The V end was cut by 4 bases, the J end by 12 bases, with 19 bases between. The CDR3 sequence is CASSTWETSGWQFF. The CDR3 region has the DNA TGTGCCAGTAGTACCTGGGAGACTTCAGGGTGGCAGTTCTTC.

The sample holds many counts of this clonotype. V usage is TRBV28 and J usage is TRBJ2-7; 8 nucleotides line up with TRBD2. Losses at the gene ends were 3 bases for V and 0 bases for J; bases not matched to a gene: 7. The CDR3 loop spans 16 amino acids. Germline V gene sequence: CDR1 MDHEN, CDR2 SYDVKM. The CDR3 is CASSFGSGGPSYEQYF. The CDR3 DNA reads TGTGCCAGCAGTTTTGGTTCGGGGGGGCCCTCCTACGAGCAGTACTTC. The whole variable domain, remainder taken from reference TRBV28 and TRBJ2-7, is DVKVTQSSRYLVKRTGEKVFLECVQDMDHENMFWYRQDPGLGLRLIYFSYDVKMKEKGDIPEGYSVSREKKERFSLILESASTNQTSMYLCASSFGSGGPSYEQYFGPGTRLTVT.

This clonotype was seen a few times. The genes are TRBV2 and TRBJ2-3; TRBD2 matches at 12 bases. This CDR3 has 20 residues. V shed 4 bases, J shed 5 bases, and the junction held 19 bases outside the gene matches. In germline, CDR1 is SNHLY, CDR2 FYNNEI. The CDR3 region is CASSGALQVLPGLAGDTQYF. The CDR3 nucleotides read TGTGCCAGCAGTGGAGCGCTTCAGGTCCTCCCGGGACTAGCGGGAGATACGCAGTATTTT. Combining the CDR3 with reference TRBV2 and TRBJ2-3 gives the whole variable domain EPEVTQTPSHQVTQMGQEVILRCVPISNHLYFYWYRQILGQKVEFLVSFYNNEISEKSEIFDDQFSVERPDGSNFTLKIRSTKLEDSAMYFCASSGALQVLPGLAGDTQYFGPGTRLTVL.

This chain joins TRBV6-2 or TRBV6-3 and TRBJ2-3; weak D call: TRBD2 (6 bases). Germline V gene sequence: CDR1 MNHEY, CDR2 SVGEGT. CDR3 size: 15 residues. V was pared by 8 bases and J by 4 bases, with 19 bases between. The CDR3 sequence: CASEMMSGYADTQYF. The CDR3 DNA reads TGTGCCAGCGAAATGATGAGCGGGTATGCAGATACGCAGTATTTT.

This clonotype was counted between two and nine times. The chain couples TRBV5-1 to TRBJ2-1; weak D call: TRBD2 (6 bases). V dropped 0 bases and J dropped 4 bases, with 11 bases sitting between them. Germline V gene data show CDR1 as SGHRS and CDR2 as YFSETQ. The CDR3 has 15 residues. The CDR3 reads CASSLVGGDYNEQFF. CDR3 coding DNA: TGCGCCAGCAGCTTGGTTGGCGGGGATTACAATGAGCAGTTCTTC.

The chain joins TRBV30 to TRBJ2-1; the match to TRBD2 covers 9 bases. The CDR3 consists of 15 residues. With V trimmed by 2 bases and J by 6 bases, 8 bases remained unmatched. Germline CDR1 and CDR2: GTSNPN and SVGIG (reference sequence). CDR3 DNA sequence: TGTGCCTGGAGTCAGGGACTAGCCAAAGGCAATGAGCAGTTCTTC. Protein product: CAWSQGLAKGNEQFF.

The rearrangement joins TRBV29-1 to TRBJ1-2; TRBD1 might be the D (6 bases). CDR3 length equals 13 residues. CDR1 is SQVTM, CDR2 ANQGSEA, per germline. Trimming took off 6 bases at V and 1 base at J, with 12 bases between the two ends. The chain's CDR3 is CSVRTDHNYGYTF. The DNA of the CDR3 is TGCAGCGTCCGGACAGACCATAACTATGGCTACACCTTC.

This clonotype was seen repeatedly, ten times or more. The chain is built from TRBV28 and TRBJ1-4; D ambiguous. The CDR3 loop spans 16 amino acids. Germline V gene lookup returns CDR1 MDHEN and CDR2 SYDVKM. The germline V and J ends were trimmed by 4 bases and 4 bases, with 16 bases remaining between them. The CDR3 loop is CASSSILTEYNEKLFF. The CDR3 region has the DNA TGTGCCAGCAGTTCCATCCTGACGGAATATAATGAAAAACTGTTTTTT.

This clonotype was detected ten times or more. The rearrangement links TRBV28 to TRBJ2-1; no clear D. This CDR3 has 12 amino acids. Germline V CDR1 and CDR2: MDHEN, SYDVKM. Trimming cost V 1 base and J 10 bases, with 8 bases left between them. The chain's CDR3 is CASSLFLREQFF. CDR3 nucleotides: TGTGCCAGCAGTTTATTTCTGCGGGAGCAGTTCTTC. The entire variable domain, with the rest obtained from reference TRBV28 and TRBJ2-1, is as follows: DVKVTQSSRYLVKRTGEKVFLECVQDMDHENMFWYRQDPGLGLRLIYFSYDVKMKEKGDIPEGYSVSREKKERFSLILESASTNQTSMYLCASSLFLREQFFGPGTRLTVL.

This clonotype was recorded at least ten times. The rearrangement uses TRBV5-1 and TRBJ2-1, with 10 nucleotides matching TRBD2. Germline V gene sequence: CDR1 SGHRS, CDR2 YFSETQ. The CDR3 has 15 amino acids. Trimming took 0 bases from V and 5 from J; bases not matched to a gene: 2. CDR3 nucleotides: TGCGCCAGCAGCTTGGGAGCGGGAGGGAACAATGAGCAGTTCTTC. Encoded protein: CASSLGAGGNNEQFF.